This T cell receptor (beta chain) appears in the sequencing data of a study of OX40 agonist ivuxolimab in advanced cancers. The assay was immunoSEQ multiplex PCR, and TCRdb's table has in-frame clones only and misses some. The top ten clones hold roughly 1.2% of a sample with around 76,000 clones, around 84% of them seen once. Trimming removed 4 bases at V and 0 bases at J, with 17 bases between. The CDR3 sequence is 17 residues long. Germline V gene lookup returns CDR1 SGHRS and CDR2 YFSETQ. The sequence was collected from an adult with an advanced solid tumor such as melanoma, head and neck, liver or kidney cancer. Sequencing was performed on CD4+ or CD8+ T cells sorted from blood, taken in a trial of the OX40 agonist ivuxolimab. The chain has TRBV5-1 and TRBJ1-3, with a tentative D call TRBD1 (6 bases). The CDR3 spells CASSRREDSFSGNTIYF. The CDR3 DNA reads TGCGCCAGCAGCAGGAGAGAGGACAGTTTCTCTGGAAACACCATATATTTT.